This entry is about one T cell receptor (beta chain). Its specificity is unknown. Each TRB amplification used 250-500 ng of genomic DNA from blood. This CDR3 region has 15 residues. Germline values: CDR1 SGHTA, CDR2 FQGNSA. Trimming shortened V by 0 bases and J by 3 bases, and 11 bases separated the two germline ends. Multiplex PCR with BIOMED2 TRB-A/B primer pools amplified TRB rearrangements. TCRdb itself ran the multiplex PCR reads through MiXCR, one entry per CDR3 protein. This sample yields fewer than 15,000 distinct CDR3 sequences, of which under 30% are seen a single time; 7% belongs to the top ten. This entry is derived from a study of T and B cells in COVID-19 patients. As for the study in general: Peripheral blood came from COVID-19 patients with active infection or after recovery. Of some 21 active-infection patients, about 18 carried comorbidities linked to unfavorable COVID-19 outcome. Notes on the study in general: Exclusive to the recovered cohort were a few thousand TCR clusters, 30 to 40 of them with low generation probability. Patients with COVID-19 reportedly showed strongly skewed T cell receptor beta variable and joining gene usage.

Material for sequencing was blood. The rearrangement joins TRBV7-2 to TRBJ1-1, with a weak D call TRBD1 (5 bases). The sequence was obtained from a human donor who had recovered from COVID-19. The CDR3 DNA sequence: TGTGCCAGCAGCTTAGCGAAACTGGGGGACACTGAAGCTTTCTTT. Protein sequence: CASSLAKLGDTEAFF.